Listed here are 8 T cell receptor beta chains from one sample, sequenced in a study of blood T cell repertoires in COVID-19. The assay was immunoSEQ multiplex PCR, and TCRdb's table has in-frame clones only and misses some. The top ten hold 4.6% of the sample, which has fewer than 150,000 clones, 75% to 90% seen once. The sample consisted of peripheral blood. The receptors shown here come from a woman between 50 and 59 years old with acute or convalescent COVID-19.

V usage is TRBV7-2 and J usage is TRBJ2-6; D uncertain. The CDR3 contains 14 residues. Trimming shortened V by 3 bases and J by 2 bases, and 5 bases separated the two germline ends. CDR1 and CDR2 (germline): SGHTA, FQGNSA. The CDR3 spells CASSFSAGANVLTF. Written as DNA, the CDR3 is TGTGCCAGCAGCTTTTCCGCTGGGGCCAACGTCCTGACTTTC. Looking up the rest from reference TRBV7-2 and TRBJ2-6 gives the full variable domain: GAGVSQSPSNKVTEKGKDVELRCDPISGHTALYWYRQSLGQGLEFLIYFQGNSAPDKSGLPSDRFSAERTGGSVSTLTIQRTQQEDSAVYLCASSFSAGANVLTFGAGSRLTVL.

The chain recombines TRBV3-1 (or the pseudogene TRBV3-2) with TRBJ2-2, with TRBD2 matching over 10 bases. The junction had 7 bases not matched to a gene; V was cut back by 6 bases and J by 6 bases. Per germline, CDR1 LGHDT and CDR2 YNNKEL (reference sequence). The CDR3 loop spans 15 amino acids. The DNA for the CDR3 is TGTGCCAGCAGGCCGGGACTAGCGATCTCCGGGGAGCTGTTTTTT. Translation: CASRPGLAISGELFF.

The chain couples TRBV2 to TRBJ1-5, with D possibly TRBD1 on 5 matching bases. There are 14 residues in the CDR3. The V gene's germline CDR1 is SNHLY and CDR2 FYNNEI. Trimming removed 8 bases from V and 0 bases from J, with 11 bases in between. This chain's CDR3 is CASGADFSNQPQHF. The CDR3 DNA reads as TGTGCCAGCGGGGCAGATTTTAGCAATCAGCCCCAGCATTTT.

The rearrangement links TRBV28 to TRBJ2-3; the match to TRBD1 covers 10 bases. The CDR3 contains 15 residues. Germline V CDR1 and CDR2: MDHEN, SYDVKM. The V and J ends lost 4 bases and 6 bases, in that order; junction bases with no gene match: 7. DNA of the CDR3: TGTGCCAGCAGTTCCCGGGACAGGGGTTTTGATACGCAGTATTTT. Protein product: CASSSRDRGFDTQYF.

The genes are TRBV28 and TRBJ2-1, with 9 bases lining up with TRBD1. V trimming: 7 bases; J trimming: 6 bases; junction bases outside the gene matches: 10. Germline V gene lookup returns CDR1 MDHEN and CDR2 SYDVKM. The CDR3 runs 15 residues. CDR3 sequence: CASNTPGQGFNEQFF. The CDR3, as DNA: TGTGCCAGCAACACGCCGGGACAGGGCTTCAATGAGCAGTTCTTC.

The rearrangement joins TRBV30 to TRBJ1-1, with D unclear. With 0 bases removed from V and 4 bases from J, the gap between germline ends came to 6 bases. Per the germline V gene, CDR1 is GTSNPN and CDR2 is SVGIG (reference sequence). The CDR3 covers 12 residues. In nucleotides, the CDR3 is TGTGCCTGGAGTGTTTCGTTCACTGAAGCTTTCTTT. It is translated as CAWSVSFTEAFF.

This chain links TRBV30 with TRBJ2-5, with 8 positions matching TRBD1. This CDR3 is built from 16 residues. CDR1 GTSNPN and CDR2 SVGIG come from the germline V gene (reference sequence). With V trimmed by 1 base and J by 3 bases, 10 bases remained unmatched. The CDR3 nucleotides read TGTGCCTGGAGTGCTCCCGGGACAGGAGGAAAAGAGACCCAGTACTTC. It encodes CAWSAPGTGGKETQYF.

The rearrangement links TRBV30 to TRBJ2-2; possible D gene TRBD1, 6 bases. Looked up from germline, CDR1 is GTSNPN and CDR2 is SVGIG (reference sequence). CDR3 length: 14 amino acids. V was trimmed by 4 bases and J by 3 bases, leaving 12 bases between them. The CDR3 nucleotides read TGTGCCTGGACAGGGGTTTCGGACACCGGGGAGCTGTTTTTT. Translated, it gives CAWTGVSDTGELFF. Filled out from reference TRBV30 and TRBJ2-2, the complete variable domain reads SQTIHQWPATLVQPVGSPLSLECTVEGTSNPNLYWYRQAAGRGLQLLFYSVGIGQISSEVPQNLSASRPQDRQFILSSKKLLLSDSGFYLCAWTGVSDTGELFFGEGSRLTVL.